The 17 T cell receptor beta chains below were found in one sample sequenced in a study of shared clonotypes between healthy human individuals (dated by TCRdb to the early 2020s). Library method: the immunoSEQ multiplex PCR assay. TCRdb holds this immuneACCESS table with in-frame rearrangements only. Some clones are missing; in checked studies, unresolved V genes explain under half, and the rest has no known cause. The sample yields around 700,000 clones; roughly 73% were counted once. The ten biggest clones cover around 1.7% of the sample. Sequenced material: memory CD4+ T cells sorted from blood. In light of the paper, this sample's cell subset or site label describes: CD45RA-negative fraction. All receptors come from a woman between 25 and 40 years old in good health.

The chain employs TRBV4-2 and TRBJ2-3; D possibly corresponds to TRBD2 (5 bases). Per the germline V gene, CDR1 is LGHNA and CDR2 is YNFKEQ. The CDR3 extends over 15 amino acids. Trimming stripped 4 bases from V and 5 bases from J, with 16 bases between. The CDR3 here is CASSLPADLGDTQYF. CDR3 nucleotides: TGTGCCAGCAGCCTTCCAGCGGACCTAGGAGATACGCAGTATTTT.

The chain uses TRBV6-5 and TRBJ2-7; a weak D match, TRBD2 (5 bases). The V end was cut by 0 bases, the J end by 2 bases, with 14 bases between. This CDR3 is built from 16 residues. The germline V gene has CDR1 MNHEY and CDR2 SVGAGI. The CDR3, as DNA: TGTGCCAGCAGTTACTCGAACGGGAAAAGAGCCTACGAGCAGTACTTC. Its translation: CASSYSNGKRAYEQYF.

The V gene is TRBV20-1, the J gene TRBJ2-1; no clear D gene. The CDR3 sequence is 11 residues long. The germline V and J ends were trimmed by 0 bases and 5 bases, with 2 bases remaining between them. Looked up from germline, CDR1 is DFQATT and CDR2 is SNEGSKA (reference sequence). The CDR3 here is CSAREHNEQFF. CDR3 DNA: TGCAGTGCTAGAGAGCACAATGAGCAGTTCTTC.

The CDR3 sequence is CASSLRVGGQGAGEQFF. CDR3 DNA: TGCGCCAGCAGCCTCCGGGTAGGGGGACAGGGAGCCGGTGAGCAGTTCTTC. The chain carries TRBV5-1 and TRBJ2-1, with 9 bases aligning to TRBD1. The germline gives CDR1 SGHRS, CDR2 YFSETQ. Trimming cost V 4 bases and J 9 bases; bases outside gene matches: 17. The CDR3 extends over 17 amino acids. Full variable domain (remainder filled in from reference TRBV5-1 and TRBJ2-1): KAGVTQTPRYLIKTRGQQVTLSCSPISGHRSVSWYQQTPGQGLQFLFEYFSETQRNKGNFPGRFSGRQFSNSRSEMNVSTLELGDSALYLCASSLRVGGQGAGEQFFGPGTRLTVL.

Of note for this clone: Other DNA sequences in the same sample also yield this CDR3. The chain recombines TRBV5-1 with TRBJ2-1; D uncertain. The CDR3 runs to 14 residues. Trimming stripped 0 bases from V and 1 base from J, with 5 bases between. Per germline, CDR1 SGHRS and CDR2 YFSETQ. The CDR3 spells CASSLAGSYNEQFF. CDR3 sequence (DNA): TGCGCCAGCAGCTTGGCCGGGTCCTACAATGAGCAGTTCTTC. Filled out from reference TRBV5-1 and TRBJ2-1, the complete variable domain reads KAGVTQTPRYLIKTRGQQVTLSCSPISGHRSVSWYQQTPGQGLQFLFEYFSETQRNKGNFPGRFSGRQFSNSRSEMNVSTLELGDSALYLCASSLAGSYNEQFFGPGTRLTVL.

The chain recombines TRBV28 with TRBJ2-3, with TRBD1 identical over 7 bases. This CDR3 comprises 14 residues. CDR1 is MDHEN and CDR2 is SYDVKM in the germline V gene. Trimming took 5 bases from V and 2 from J; bases not matched to a gene: 4. CDR3 DNA: TGTGCCAGCAGTCAGGGACAGATCACAGATACGCAGTATTTT. It yields the protein CASSQGQITDTQYF.

The rearrangement joins TRBV6-6 to TRBJ2-7, with unresolved D. V gave up 3 bases and J gave up 3 bases, with 15 bases separating them. This CDR3 has 15 amino acids. CDR1 and CDR2 (germline): MNHNY, SVGAGI (reference sequence). The CDR3 reads CASSYQGPLNYEQYF. The CDR3 DNA reads as TGTGCCAGCAGTTATCAAGGCCCCCTTAACTACGAGCAGTACTTC.

This chain uses TRBV6-5 with TRBJ1-4; a possible D gene is TRBD1 (5 bases). Germline values: CDR1 MNHEY, CDR2 SVGAGI. The CDR3 extends over 14 amino acids. Deletions cut 3 bases from V and 6 bases from J, with 11 bases between. CDR3 DNA: TGTGCCAGCAGTTATCGGGGACCTCATGAAAAACTGTTTTTT. It specifies CASSYRGPHEKLFF.

V and J are TRBV29-1 and TRBJ1-5; D is uncertain. The length of the CDR3 is 12 residues. From germline, CDR1 is SQVTM and CDR2 ANQGSEA. The V end was cut by 6 bases, the J end by 0 bases, with 6 bases between. CDR3 coding DNA: TGCAGCGTAATGGATAGCAATCAGCCCCAGCATTTT. Its protein is CSVMDSNQPQHF.

This chain joins TRBV11-2 and TRBJ1-4, with D possibly matching TRBD1 (6 bases). Germline loops: CDR1 SGHAT, CDR2 FQNNGV. V was shortened by 1 base and J by 8 bases, with 8 bases between the two germline ends. This CDR3 comprises 13 residues. CDR3 residues: CASSLAGEEKLFF. The CDR3 DNA is TGTGCCAGCAGCTTAGCAGGGGAGGAAAAACTGTTTTTT.

This clone was seen more than once but under ten times. The genes are TRBV7-9 and TRBJ2-7; D call uncertain. Germline V gene lookup returns CDR1 SEHNR and CDR2 FQNEAQ (reference sequence). The CDR3 loop spans 15 amino acids. V lost 1 base, J lost 2 bases, and 12 bases lay in between. CDR3 DNA sequence: TGTGCCAGCAGCTTAGAGATCGGCAGCACCTACGAGCAGTACTTC. Translating gives CASSLEIGSTYEQYF.

Concerning this clone: It may be a read error: a sequence one base away is much more abundant. This same CDR3 is encoded by further DNA sequences in the sample. The CDR3 here is CASSSSTYEQYF. The CDR3 bases are TGTGCCAGCAGTTCATCAACCTACGAGCAGTACTTC. The chain carries TRBV28 and TRBJ2-7, with no clear D. The CDR3 length is 12 residues. The germline CDR1 and CDR2 sequences are MDHEN and SYDVKM. V was cut by 4 bases and J by 2 bases, with 6 bases left in between.

This clone has more than one count but fewer than ten. The J gene is TRBJ1-4, the V gene TRBV14; no clear D gene. This CDR3 is 13 amino acids long. Per germline, CDR1 SGHDN and CDR2 FVKESK. V was trimmed by 1 base and J by 8 bases, leaving 8 bases between them. The CDR3 DNA follows: TGTGCCAGCAGCCAAGGTTCACAAGAAAAACTGTTTTTT. Translation gives CASSQGSQEKLFF.

This clone has at least ten counts. The same CDR3 also results from other DNA sequences found in this sample. The chain employs TRBV5-1 and TRBJ2-7; D not certain. Trimming took off 4 bases at V and 3 bases at J, with 5 bases between the two ends. Germline V gives CDR1 SGHRS, CDR2 YFSETQ. The CDR3 loop spans 11 amino acids. CDR3 residues: CASSGHYEQYF. CDR3 DNA: TGCGCCAGCAGCGGCCACTACGAGCAGTACTTC.

The chain couples TRBV5-1 to TRBJ1-1; D perhaps matches TRBD1 (5 bases). This CDR3 spans 14 amino acids. Germline V gene lookup returns CDR1 SGHRS and CDR2 YFSETQ. The germline V and J ends were trimmed by 1 base and 3 bases, with 10 bases remaining between them. CDR3 bases: TGCGCCAGCAGCTTGTTTGGGGGTGACACTGAAGCTTTCTTT. Encoded protein: CASSLFGGDTEAFF.

This chain joins TRBV28 and TRBJ2-2; TRBD1 matches 8 bases. J gave up 6 bases and V 4 bases, and 7 bases lay outside the gene matches. Per germline, CDR1 MDHEN and CDR2 SYDVKM. The CDR3 contains 15 residues. CDR3 protein: CASSSRTGLAGELFF. For the CDR3, the DNA is TGTGCCAGCAGTTCTAGGACAGGGTTGGCCGGGGAGCTGTTTTTT.

The gene calls are TRBV28 and TRBJ2-7, with 7 bases aligning to TRBD1. This CDR3 has 12 residues. The germline V gene encodes CDR1 MDHEN and CDR2 SYDVKM. The trim removed 7 bases at V and 6 bases at J, leaving 6 bases unmatched. CDR3 amino acids: CASNRQGFEQYF. The DNA for the CDR3 is TGTGCCAGCAACAGACAGGGTTTCGAGCAGTACTTC.